The 20 T cell receptor beta chains reported below all come from one sample, sequenced in a study of early T cells in non-severe SARS-CoV-2 infection. One entry per CDR3 protein results from TCRdb running MiXCR on the 5' RACE reads. Of approximately 76,000 distinct CDR3 sequences listed, around an eighth are singletons. Sequencing was done on a sample of whole blood. These receptors were taken from an adult who was a healthcare worker with PCR-confirmed SARS-CoV-2 infection or an uninfected control (not recorded which).

Note on this clonotype: Possible read error: a much larger clone is one base away. The chain employs TRBV5-1 and TRBJ1-2; D is possibly TRBD1 (5 bases). The CDR3 consists of 14 residues. Germline V gene data show CDR1 as SGHRS and CDR2 as YFSETQ. Trimming shortened V by 6 bases and J by 4 bases, and 16 bases separated the two germline ends. The CDR3 DNA reads TGCGCCAGCAACCGGGACCCTTGCACCTATGGCTACACCTTC. Protein sequence: CASNRDPCTYGYTF. The full variable domain, its missing parts supplied by reference TRBV5-1 and TRBJ1-2, is KAGVTQTPRYLIKTRGQQVTLSCSPISGHRSVSWYQQTPGQGLQFLFEYFSETQRNKGNFPGRFSGRQFSNSRSEMNVSTLELGDSALYLCASNRDPCTYGYTFGSGTRLTVV.

This clonotype showed up many times. The V call is TRBV29-1, the J call TRBJ1-3; D not certain. Germline V gives CDR1 SQVTM, CDR2 ANQGSEA. Deletions cut 3 bases from V and 2 bases from J, with 14 bases between. CDR3 length equals 15 residues. CDR3 DNA sequence: TGCAGCGTTGATCTGGCAAGCGCGGCTGGAAACACCATATATTTT. Its protein product is CSVDLASAAGNTIYF.

This clonotype was counted many times. The chain links TRBV19 to TRBJ2-4; TRBD2 is a possible D gene (5 bases). The CDR3 has 14 amino acids. V dropped 6 bases and J dropped 0 bases, with 9 bases sitting between them. Germline CDR1 and CDR2: LNHDA and SQIVND (reference sequence). CDR3 DNA: TGTGCCAGTAGCTCCCGGGGAGCCAAAAACATTCAGTACTTC. Its protein is CASSSRGAKNIQYF. The complete variable domain, with remaining parts taken from reference TRBV19 and TRBJ2-4, reads DGGITQSPKYLFRKEGQNVTLSCEQNLNHDAMYWYRQDPGQGLRLIYYSQIVNDFQKGDIAEGYSVSREKKESFPLTVTSAQKNPTAFYLCASSSRGAKNIQYFGAGTRLSVL.

This clonotype has more than one count but fewer than ten. CDR3 loop: CASRRTGNTEAFF. The CDR3 DNA follows: TGTGCCAGCAGACGGACGGGGAACACTGAAGCTTTCTTT. The V call is TRBV2, the J call TRBJ1-1, with D unresolved. Germline loops: CDR1 SNHLY, CDR2 FYNNEI. CDR3 length: 13 amino acids. V lost 6 bases and J lost 1, with 9 bases in between.

CDR3 DNA sequence: TGTGCCAGCAGCCCATACCTAGCCAAAAACATTCAGTACTTC. It translates to CASSPYLAKNIQYF. V gene TRBV7-6 combines with J gene TRBJ2-4; D is undetermined. Trimming took 5 bases from V and 0 from J, leaving 8 bases between them. The germline CDR1 and CDR2 sequences are SGHVS and FNYEAQ. The CDR3 spans 14 residues.

V usage is TRBV3-1 and J usage is TRBJ1-1; D is unresolved. Trimming removed 4 bases at V and 0 bases at J, with 18 bases between. CDR3 size: 17 residues. The germline gives CDR1 LGHDT, CDR2 YNNKEL (reference sequence). CDR3 amino acids: CASSLLTRGGMNTEAFF. The CDR3 nucleotides read TGTGCCAGCAGCCTCTTGACACGAGGTGGGATGAACACTGAAGCTTTCTTT.

V is TRBV4-2 and J is TRBJ1-4; tentatively, D is TRBD1 (5 bases). Germline CDR1 LGHNA, CDR2 YNFKEQ. Between the trimmed V and J ends, which lost 1 base and 8 bases, there was a span of 14 bases. The CDR3 covers 15 residues. CDR3 bases: TGTGCCAGCAGCCAAGTCCGCGGGGCAGGGGAAAAACTGTTTTTT. This translates into CASSQVRGAGEKLFF.

This clonotype was seen only a few times. The rearrangement uses TRBV28 and TRBJ1-1; D may be TRBD1 (6 bases). CDR3 length: 12 amino acids. Germline V gene sequence: CDR1 MDHEN, CDR2 SYDVKM. Deletions cut 5 bases from V and 10 bases from J, with 14 bases between. CDR3 loop: CASSSEQGRAFF. The CDR3, as DNA: TGTGCCAGCAGTAGTGAACAGGGTAGAGCTTTCTTT.

This clonotype has ten or more counts. The chain joins TRBV12-3 or TRBV12-4 to TRBJ2-7, with D possibly TRBD2 on 6 matching bases. V was pared by 7 bases and J by 3 bases, with 13 bases between. The CDR3 runs 13 residues. DNA for the CDR3: TGTGCCAGCACTACCGGCGGGAACTACGAGCAGTACTTC. This encodes CASTTGGNYEQYF.

With respect to this clonotype: Relative to the germline gene, one junction end is altered; a read error may explain this. The chain combines TRBV11-3 with TRBJ2-5; TRBD1 matches 7 bases. From germline, CDR1 is SGHNT and CDR2 YENEEA. CDR3 length: 15 amino acids. This chain's CDR3 is CASSLGQKGRETQNF. The DNA for the CDR3 is TGTGCCAGCAGCTTGGGACAGAAAGGGCGAGAGACCCAGAACTTC.

This clonotype has a count of ten or more. V usage is TRBV12-3 or TRBV12-4 and J usage is TRBJ1-5; D not resolved. The CDR3 sequence is 13 residues long. Between the trimmed V and J ends, which lost 6 bases and 5 bases, there was a span of 11 bases. CDR3 nucleotide sequence: TGTGCCAGCAGCCTCGCGGTCCATCAGCCCCAGCATTTT. It is translated as CASSLAVHQPQHF.

This sequence joins TRBV5-6 and TRBJ2-1; no clear D. The V end lost 1 base, the J end lost 4 bases, and 9 bases lay between the germline ends. CDR1 is SGHDT, CDR2 YYEEEE, per germline. The CDR3 has 14 amino acids. The CDR3 DNA reads TGTGCCAGCAGCTTGCCCGTGAGGTACAATGAGCAGTTCTTC. Encoded protein: CASSLPVRYNEQFF.

J is TRBJ1-1 and V is TRBV2; D not resolved. The germline V and J ends were trimmed by 4 bases and 0 bases, with 15 bases remaining between them. CDR1 and CDR2 from the germline V gene are SNHLY and FYNNEI. The CDR3 has 16 residues. The CDR3 region has the DNA TGTGCCAGCAGTGCCCATGGAGGACCAGTGAACACTGAAGCTTTCTTT. Residues: CASSAHGGPVNTEAFF. Combining the CDR3 with reference TRBV2 and TRBJ1-1 gives the whole variable domain EPEVTQTPSHQVTQMGQEVILRCVPISNHLYFYWYRQILGQKVEFLVSFYNNEISEKSEIFDDQFSVERPDGSNFTLKIRSTKLEDSAMYFCASSAHGGPVNTEAFFGQGTRLTVV.

The chain recombines TRBV20-1 with TRBJ2-7; D may be TRBD2 (5 bases). V was shortened by 6 bases and J by 6 bases, with 15 bases between the two germline ends. Germline V lookup: CDR1 DFQATT, CDR2 SNEGSKA (reference sequence). The CDR3 totals 12 residues. CDR3 sequence reads: CSATGSRGEQYF. The CDR3 bases are TGCAGTGCCACGGGGTCCCGGGGCGAGCAGTACTTC.

This clonotype was detected only a few times. The chain has TRBV10-3 and TRBJ2-5, with D possibly TRBD1 on 6 matching bases. This CDR3 region has 14 residues. Trimming cost V 0 bases and J 5 bases, with 10 bases left between them. CDR1 is ENHRY, CDR2 SYGVKD, per germline. The CDR3 DNA sequence: TGTGCCATCAGTGAGTCCACAGGGCCGGAGACCCAGTACTTC. It yields the protein CAISESTGPETQYF.

In its sample, this clonotype was seen a few times. The rearrangement links TRBV5-1 to TRBJ2-1, with a tentative D call TRBD2 (5 bases). This CDR3 region has 12 residues. The germline CDR1 and CDR2 sequences are SGHRS and YFSETQ. Trimming shortened V by 5 bases and J by 12 bases, and 15 bases separated the two germline ends. CDR3 bases: TGCGCCAGCAGGGACTTCTCTGAGGTGCAGTTCTTC. This translates into CASRDFSEVQFF.

Only a few counts were recorded for this clonotype. The rearrangement uses TRBV14 and TRBJ2-7; either TRBD1 or TRBD2 may supply D (6 bases each). This CDR3 comprises 14 residues. The V end lost 4 bases, the J end lost 9 bases, and 19 bases lay between the germline ends. CDR1 and CDR2 from the germline V gene are SGHDN and FVKESK. CDR3 loop: CASSPRGGPWRQYF. CDR3 in DNA: TGTGCCAGCAGCCCACGAGGGGGGCCCTGGCGGCAGTACTTC.

The chain employs TRBV6-5 and TRBJ2-3; 11 bases are shared with TRBD2. This CDR3 region has 17 residues. Germline assignment: CDR1 MNHEY and CDR2 SVGAGI. V dropped 6 bases and J dropped 0; count of bases not matched to a gene: 8. CDR3 sequence reads: CASRVPTSGGSTDTQYF. CDR3 bases: TGTGCCAGCAGAGTCCCCACTAGCGGGGGCAGCACAGATACGCAGTATTTT.

There are a few counts of this clonotype. V usage is TRBV28 and J usage is TRBJ2-5, with D unclear. V shed 6 bases and J shed 6 bases, with 17 bases lying between them. Germline assignment: CDR1 MDHEN and CDR2 SYDVKM. CDR3 length: 14 residues. The DNA for the CDR3 is TGTGCCAGCAGCCTAAAGGGATTCAAGAAGACCCAGTACTTC. This gives the protein CASSLKGFKKTQYF. The full variable domain, completed using reference TRBV28 and TRBJ2-5, is DVKVTQSSRYLVKRTGEKVFLECVQDMDHENMFWYRQDPGLGLRLIYFSYDVKMKEKGDIPEGYSVSREKKERFSLILESASTNQTSMYLCASSLKGFKKTQYFGPGTRLLVL.

The table lists this clonotype with a few counts. This chain joins TRBV6-1 and TRBJ1-2; 7 bases are a match to TRBD1. CDR1 is MNHNS, CDR2 SASEGT, per germline. This CDR3 contains 12 residues. Losses at the gene ends were 5 bases for V and 9 bases for J; bases not matched to a gene: 6. The CDR3 is CASSLDRVSYTF. CDR3 bases: TGTGCCAGCAGTCTCGACAGGGTGAGCTACACCTTC.